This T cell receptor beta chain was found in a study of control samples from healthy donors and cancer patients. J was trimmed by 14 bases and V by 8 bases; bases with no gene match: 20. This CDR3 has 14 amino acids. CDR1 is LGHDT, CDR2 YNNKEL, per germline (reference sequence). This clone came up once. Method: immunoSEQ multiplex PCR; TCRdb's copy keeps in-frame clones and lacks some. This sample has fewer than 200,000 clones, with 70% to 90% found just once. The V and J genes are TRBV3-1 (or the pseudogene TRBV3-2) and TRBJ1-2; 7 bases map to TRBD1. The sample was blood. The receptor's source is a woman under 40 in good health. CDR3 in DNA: TGTGCCAGCGCAAGAGAGAGTCGGACAGGCAGCATGACCTTC. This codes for CASARESRTGSMTF.